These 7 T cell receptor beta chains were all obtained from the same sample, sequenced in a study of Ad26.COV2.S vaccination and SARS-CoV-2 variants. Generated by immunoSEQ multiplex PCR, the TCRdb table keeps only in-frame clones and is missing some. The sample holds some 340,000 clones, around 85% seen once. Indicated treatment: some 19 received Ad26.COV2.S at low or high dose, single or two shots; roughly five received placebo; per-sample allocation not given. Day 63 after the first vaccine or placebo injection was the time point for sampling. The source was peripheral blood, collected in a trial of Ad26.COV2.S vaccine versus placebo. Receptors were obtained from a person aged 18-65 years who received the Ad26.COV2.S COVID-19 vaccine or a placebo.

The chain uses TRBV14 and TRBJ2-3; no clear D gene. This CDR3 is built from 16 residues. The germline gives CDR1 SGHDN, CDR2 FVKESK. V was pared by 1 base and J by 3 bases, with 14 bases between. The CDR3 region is CASSQGVGRRTDTQYF. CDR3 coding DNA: TGTGCCAGCAGCCAAGGTGTAGGGCGTAGGACAGATACGCAGTATTTT. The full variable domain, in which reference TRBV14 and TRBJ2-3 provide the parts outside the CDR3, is EAGVTQFPSHSVIEKGQTVTLRCDPISGHDNLYWYRRVMGKEIKFLLHFVKESKQDESGMPNNRFLAERTGGTYSTLKVQPAELEDSGVYFCASSQGVGRRTDTQYFGPGTRLTVL.

The CDR3 protein is CASSGNSFNEKLFF. The CDR3 DNA is TGTGCCAGCAGCGGTAACAGCTTTAATGAAAAACTGTTTTTT. The chain couples TRBV9 to TRBJ1-4; D gene ambiguous. The CDR3 loop spans 14 amino acids. Germline V lookup: CDR1 SGDLS, CDR2 YYNGEE. V gave up 3 bases and J gave up 4 bases, with 10 bases separating them.

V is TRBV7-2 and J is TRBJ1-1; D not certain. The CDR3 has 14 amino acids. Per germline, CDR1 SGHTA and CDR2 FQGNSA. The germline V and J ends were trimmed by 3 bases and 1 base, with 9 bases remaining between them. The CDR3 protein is CASSLTLGNTEAFF. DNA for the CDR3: TGTGCCAGCAGCTTGACACTGGGGAACACTGAAGCTTTCTTT.

The CDR3 sequence is CASILRLGSAYEQYF. CDR3 bases: TGTGCCAGCATCCTGAGGCTTGGGAGCGCCTACGAGCAGTACTTC. The chain is built from TRBV6-5 and TRBJ2-7; perhaps TRBD2 as D (5 bases). The length of the CDR3 is 15 residues. The germline V and J ends were trimmed by 7 bases and 2 bases, with 18 bases remaining between them. CDR1 is MNHEY, CDR2 SVGAGI, per germline.

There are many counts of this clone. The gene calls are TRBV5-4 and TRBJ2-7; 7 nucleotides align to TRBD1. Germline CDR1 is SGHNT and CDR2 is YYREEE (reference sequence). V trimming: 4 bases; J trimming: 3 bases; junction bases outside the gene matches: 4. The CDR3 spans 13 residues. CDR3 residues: CASSRNRGYEQYF. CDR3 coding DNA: TGTGCCAGCAGCCGAAACAGGGGCTACGAGCAGTACTTC.

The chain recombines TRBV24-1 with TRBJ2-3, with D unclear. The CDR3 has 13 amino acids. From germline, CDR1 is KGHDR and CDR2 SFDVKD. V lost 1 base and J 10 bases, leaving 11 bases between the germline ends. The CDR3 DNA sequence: TGTGCCACCAGTGATTTATCGGGTAGGGCGCAGTATTTT. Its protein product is CATSDLSGRAQYF.

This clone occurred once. CDR3 in DNA: TGTGCCAGCAGCGCCGGGAGCTCCTACAATGAGCAGTTCTTC. The encoded protein is CASSAGSSYNEQFF. V is TRBV7-9 and J is TRBJ2-1; the D gene is possibly TRBD2 (6 bases). CDR3 length: 14 amino acids. Trimming removed 5 bases at V and 0 bases at J, with 8 bases between. Looked up from germline, CDR1 is SEHNR and CDR2 is FQNEAQ (reference sequence).